This entry lists 7 T cell receptor beta chains sequenced from one sample in a study of blood T cells in healthy people across ages. With a J-beta primer mix and a sample-barcoded 5' primer, a second PCR ran roughly 6 to 11 cycles. Each CDR3 protein gets one entry after TCRdb re-called the 5' RACE reads with MiXCR. Here the sample spans approximately 1.5 million distinct CDR3 sequences, roughly two fifths being singletons. Sequencing used blood. The receptors were sampled from a woman aged 18-29 years in good health.

This clonotype was observed once. This chain joins TRBV7-2 and TRBJ2-2; 8 nucleotides agree with TRBD2. Trimming cost V 2 bases and J 6 bases; bases outside gene matches: 5. In germline, CDR1 is SGHTA, CDR2 FQGNSA. The CDR3 is 15 amino acids. CDR3: CASSLQGTSAGELFF. The CDR3 nucleotides are TGTGCCAGCAGCTTACAAGGGACTAGTGCCGGGGAGCTGTTTTTT.

The V gene is TRBV28, the J gene TRBJ2-3; D is perhaps TRBD1 or TRBD2 (5 bases each). This CDR3 region has 16 residues. CDR1 is MDHEN and CDR2 is SYDVKM in the germline V gene. The V end was cut by 3 bases, the J end by 3 bases, with 16 bases between. The CDR3 DNA sequence: TGTGCCAGCAGTTTTAGGAAAGGTTGGGGGACAGATACGCAGTATTTT. It yields the protein CASSFRKGWGTDTQYF. The whole variable domain, filled in from reference TRBV28 and TRBJ2-3, reads DVKVTQSSRYLVKRTGEKVFLECVQDMDHENMFWYRQDPGLGLRLIYFSYDVKMKEKGDIPEGYSVSREKKERFSLILESASTNQTSMYLCASSFRKGWGTDTQYFGPGTRLTVL.

There are a few counts of this clonotype. The genes are TRBV5-1 and TRBJ1-2, with TRBD1 as a possible D gene (6 bases). Trimming took off 3 bases at V and 1 base at J, with 16 bases between the two ends. The germline V gene encodes CDR1 SGHRS and CDR2 YFSETQ. The CDR3 is 16 amino acids. In nucleotides, the CDR3 is TGCGCCAGCAGCTCCGGACAGACTACTGTTAACTATGGCTACACCTTC. It translates to CASSSGQTTVNYGYTF.

The J gene is TRBJ1-1, the V gene TRBV29-1; D is unresolved. CDR3 length: 15 amino acids. Germline V CDR1 and CDR2: SQVTM, ANQGSEA. Trimming cost V 5 bases and J 0 bases, with 16 bases left between them. CDR3 DNA sequence: TGCAGCGTTCAGAGGTACGGTGGAATGAACACTGAAGCTTTCTTT. Its translation: CSVQRYGGMNTEAFF.

This clonotype was seen a few times. V and J are TRBV6-2 or TRBV6-3 and TRBJ2-1, with TRBD2 matching over 10 bases. CDR1 and CDR2 (germline): MNHEY, SVGEGT. This CDR3 contains 15 residues. After removal of 6 bases from V and 6 bases from J, the junction contained 8 bases not matched to a gene. The CDR3 DNA is TGTGCCAGCAGCTCCCAGCGGGGGGGCCTCAATGAGCAGTTCTTC. This encodes CASSSQRGGLNEQFF.

The chain carries TRBV30 and TRBJ1-1, with D possibly TRBD1 on 5 matching bases. The CDR3 consists of 11 residues. V lost 0 bases and J 9 bases, leaving 8 bases between the germline ends. The germline gives CDR1 GTSNPN, CDR2 SVGIG (reference sequence). CDR3: CAWSVGLQAFF. The CDR3 DNA follows: TGTGCCTGGAGTGTGGGGCTCCAAGCTTTCTTT.

The sample holds a few counts of this clonotype. The gene calls are TRBV20-1 and TRBJ1-4; unclear D gene. Germline V gene lookup returns CDR1 DFQATT and CDR2 SNEGSKA (reference sequence). Trimming stripped 3 bases from V and 3 bases from J, with 8 bases between. The CDR3 is made up of 13 amino acids. This CDR3 reads CSARGGPNEKLFF. The CDR3 bases are TGCAGTGCTAGGGGCGGCCCTAATGAAAAACTGTTTTTT.